These 17 T cell receptor beta chains originate from one sample sequenced in a study of control samples from healthy donors and cancer patients. Sequencing was performed with immunoSEQ multiplex PCR; in TCRdb, only in-frame clones are kept and a portion is missing. The profile shows some 120,000 clones, around nine tenths of them singletons. Sequencing was performed on blood. These receptors were obtained from a young man in good health.

The J gene is TRBJ2-3, the V gene TRBV9, with 11 nucleotides matching TRBD1. V was pared by 3 bases and J by 8 bases, with 8 bases of the junction left unmatched. Germline assignment: CDR1 SGDLS and CDR2 YYNGEE. This CDR3 is 15 amino acids long. Here the CDR3 DNA reads TGTGCCAGCAGCGCCGATGGGACAGGGGGGAGTACGCAGTATTTT. Translating it yields CASSADGTGGSTQYF.

This chain connects TRBV7-3 to TRBJ2-1; D uncertain. V was trimmed by 0 bases and J by 4 bases, leaving 10 bases between them. This CDR3 comprises 15 residues. Germline CDR1 is SGHTA and CDR2 is FQGTGA. The CDR3 region is CASSLTAALYNEQFF. The DNA of the CDR3 is TGTGCCAGCAGCTTAACGGCCGCTCTATACAATGAGCAGTTCTTC. The entire variable domain, with the rest obtained from reference TRBV7-3 and TRBJ2-1, is as follows: GAGVSQTPSNKVTEKGKYVELRCDPISGHTALYWYRQSLGQGPEFLIYFQGTGAADDSGLPNDRFFAVRPEGSVSTLKIQRTERGDSAVYLCASSLTAALYNEQFFGPGTRLTVL.

V is TRBV6-1 and J is TRBJ2-1; 8 bases map to TRBD2. The CDR3 extends over 15 amino acids. Losses at the gene ends were 5 bases for V and 8 bases for J; bases not matched to a gene: 11. Germline values: CDR1 MNHNS, CDR2 SASEGT. CDR3 DNA sequence: TGTGCCAGCAGTCACACGGGACTAGGGTACCATGAGCAGTTCTTC. Encoded protein: CASSHTGLGYHEQFF.

The chain links TRBV5-4 to TRBJ2-3; D is unclear. CDR1 and CDR2 (germline): SGHNT, YYREEE (reference sequence). The CDR3 has 16 amino acids. With 0 bases removed from V and 0 bases from J, the gap between germline ends came to 11 bases. This chain's CDR3 is CASSLAEQISTDTQYF. Written as DNA, the CDR3 is TGTGCCAGCAGCTTGGCCGAACAAATTAGCACAGATACGCAGTATTTT.

The V and J genes are TRBV6-1 and TRBJ1-4; the D is unclear. From germline, CDR1 is MNHNS and CDR2 SASEGT. This CDR3 is built from 15 residues. V lost 2 bases and J 5 bases, leaving 12 bases between the germline ends. The CDR3 coding sequence is TGTGCCAGCAGTGAATTGGTGACAAGAAATGAAAAACTGTTTTTT. It is translated as CASSELVTRNEKLFF.

The V gene is TRBV29-1, the J gene TRBJ2-2; TRBD1 matches at 7 bases. Germline V lookup: CDR1 SQVTM, CDR2 ANQGSEA. The V and J ends lost 4 bases and 4 bases, in that order; junction bases with no gene match: 3. The length of the CDR3 is 13 residues. CDR3 sequence reads: CSVVGQITGELFF. The CDR3 nucleotides are TGCAGCGTTGTGGGACAGATCACCGGGGAGCTGTTTTTT.

This clone was counted a single time. The chain employs TRBV28 and TRBJ1-2; D gene ambiguous. The V gene's germline CDR1 is MDHEN and CDR2 SYDVKM. Trimming removed 4 bases at V and 2 bases at J, with 11 bases between. This CDR3 has 14 amino acids. For the CDR3, the DNA is TGTGCCAGCAGTTCCCAGTTTACCAACTATGGCTACACCTTC. Residues: CASSSQFTNYGYTF.

This clone has just one count. V usage is TRBV7-2 and J usage is TRBJ2-1, with no clear D. The length of the CDR3 is 14 residues. V lost 2 bases to trimming and J lost 4 bases, with 9 bases between them. CDR1 is SGHTA and CDR2 is FQGNSA in the germline V gene. Here the CDR3 reads CASSLKLQYNEQFF. The CDR3 nucleotides read TGTGCCAGCAGCTTAAAACTGCAGTACAATGAGCAGTTCTTC.

The V gene is TRBV4-3, the J gene TRBJ2-7; 10 nucleotides match TRBD2. The V gene end was trimmed by 5 bases and the J gene end by 1 base; junction bases not matched to a gene: 11. From germline, CDR1 is LGHNA and CDR2 YSLEER. This CDR3 is 17 amino acids long. CDR3 DNA sequence: TGCGCCAGCAGCTCACCCGCGGCTAGCGGGAGATCCTACGAGCAGTACGTC. Amino acid sequence: CASSSPAASGRSYEQYV.

DNA for the CDR3: TGTGCCAGCAGCTTGGAGCCGGGTACGAAGACCCAGTACTTC. Protein sequence: CASSLEPGTKTQYF. This chain connects TRBV5-6 to TRBJ2-5, with D hard to call. Trimming took 0 bases from V and 6 from J, leaving 12 bases between them. CDR1 and CDR2 (germline): SGHDT, YYEEEE. This CDR3 spans 14 amino acids.

This clone has only one observation. The chain joins TRBV7-8 to TRBJ2-7; D tentatively fits TRBD1 or TRBD2 (6 bases each). Germline lookup yields CDR1 SGHVS and CDR2 FQNEAQ. V was clipped by 0 bases and J by 4 bases, with 16 bases between them. The CDR3 has 16 residues. This chain's CDR3 is CASSLAAGHGSYEQYV. DNA for the CDR3: TGTGCCAGCAGCTTAGCGGCGGGACACGGATCTTACGAGCAGTACGTC.

This rearrangement joins TRBV6-1 to TRBJ2-1, with 8 bases identical to TRBD1. The length of the CDR3 is 13 residues. The V and J ends lost 3 bases and 6 bases, in that order; junction bases with no gene match: 1. CDR1 is MNHNS and CDR2 is SASEGT in the germline V gene. This chain's CDR3 is CASSDGQGNEQFF. The CDR3 DNA reads as TGTGCCAGCAGTGATGGACAGGGCAATGAGCAGTTCTTC.

This sequence joins TRBV28 and TRBJ2-5; 7 positions agree with TRBD1. V shed 8 bases, J shed 4 bases, and the junction held 7 bases outside the gene matches. Germline lookup yields CDR1 MDHEN and CDR2 SYDVKM. This CDR3 has 13 residues. The CDR3 region has the DNA TGTGCCAGCGGGAGTTCAGGGGGAGAGACCCAGTACTTC. This encodes CASGSSGGETQYF.

This chain joins TRBV7-2 and TRBJ2-3; 15 bases are a match to TRBD2. The germline gives CDR1 SGHTA, CDR2 FQGNSA. Trimming cost V 5 bases and J 2 bases; bases outside gene matches: 8. The CDR3 consists of 18 residues. CDR3 amino acids: CASSPGLAGGWVTDTQYF. The CDR3 DNA follows: TGTGCCAGCAGCCCGGGACTAGCGGGGGGATGGGTCACAGATACGCAGTATTTT.

The rearrangement joins TRBV19 to TRBJ1-5, with TRBD1 matching over 8 bases. V was clipped by 7 bases and J by 5 bases; unmatched bases: 10. Germline lookup yields CDR1 LNHDA and CDR2 SQIVND (reference sequence). This CDR3 contains 15 residues. CDR3 amino acids: CASNSVTGGYQPQHF. CDR3 DNA: TGTGCCAGTAACTCGGTAACAGGGGGATATCAGCCCCAGCATTTT. The variable domain in full, with the rest retrieved from reference TRBV19 and TRBJ1-5, is DGGITQSPKYLFRKEGQNVTLSCEQNLNHDAMYWYRQDPGQGLRLIYYSQIVNDFQKGDIAEGYSVSREKKESFPLTVTSAQKNPTAFYLCASNSVTGGYQPQHFGDGTRLSIL.

V usage is TRBV25-1 and J usage is TRBJ1-2, with 7 bases identical to TRBD1. From germline, CDR1 is MGHDK and CDR2 SYGVNS. V shed 1 base and J 2 bases; nucleotides not matched to a gene: 4. CDR3 length: 15 residues. For the CDR3, the DNA is TGTGCCAGCAGTGAATCAGGGGGGAGGAACTATGGCTACACCTTC. Its translation: CASSESGGRNYGYTF.

The chain uses TRBV7-2 and TRBJ2-3; D might be TRBD1 (5 bases). The length of the CDR3 is 15 residues. The germline CDR1 and CDR2 sequences are SGHTA and FQGNSA. V lost 2 bases and J 4 bases, leaving 13 bases between the germline ends. CDR3 residues: CASSLRSIGADTQYF. The CDR3 coding sequence is TGTGCCAGCAGCTTAAGGTCGATAGGGGCAGATACGCAGTATTTT.